Listed here are 8 T cell receptor beta chains from one sample, sequenced in a study of blood T cells in healthy people across ages. Next came a second PCR, run for roughly 6 to 11 cycles, which used a sample-barcoded 5' primer along with a J-beta primer mix. TCRdb passed the 5' RACE reads through MiXCR, listing each CDR3 protein once. The profile shows some 710,000 distinct CDR3 sequences, about 46% of them singletons. The sequenced material came from blood. Receptors originate from an older man in good health.

This clonotype came up a few times. The gene calls are TRBV18 and TRBJ2-3, with 11 bases fitting TRBD1. Germline V gene lookup returns CDR1 KGHSH and CDR2 LQKENI. V lost 4 bases and J lost 4; bases outside the gene matches: 7. This CDR3 comprises 16 residues. The CDR3 nucleotides are TGTGCCAGCTCACGTCCCGGGACAGGGGGAGCAGATACGCAGTATTTT. Its translation is CASSRPGTGGADTQYF.

The chain joins TRBV6-1 to TRBJ2-1; 7 bases agree with TRBD1. Germline V gene sequence: CDR1 MNHNS, CDR2 SASEGT. The CDR3 is 15 residues long. J was trimmed by 3 bases and V by 5 bases; bases with no gene match: 7. CDR3 nucleotide sequence: TGTGCCAGCAGTTCAACAGGGGCAAACTACAATGAGCAGTTCTTC. Translating gives CASSSTGANYNEQFF.

Comments on this clonotype: A junction end diverges from the germline sequence, so it may reflect a read error. This chain uses TRBV30 with TRBJ2-7; D may be TRBD1 or TRBD2 (5 bases each). Per germline, CDR1 GTSNPN and CDR2 SVGIG (reference sequence). The CDR3 is 12 amino acids. The CDR3 sequence: CAGSEGPYEQYF. As DNA, the CDR3 is TGTGCCGGGAGTGAGGGACCCTACGAGCAGTACTTC.

The chain uses TRBV30 and TRBJ2-5, with D perhaps TRBD2 (6 bases). CDR1 is GTSNPN and CDR2 is SVGIG in the germline V gene (reference sequence). The length of the CDR3 is 12 residues. The V gene lost 3 bases and the J gene lost 3 bases, with 8 bases spanning the gap. The CDR3 protein is CAWSLAEETQYF. The CDR3 region has the DNA TGTGCCTGGAGCTTAGCGGAAGAGACCCAGTACTTC.

In its sample, this clonotype was seen many times. The J gene is TRBJ2-7, the V gene TRBV29-1, with 7 positions matching TRBD1. The CDR3 runs to 13 residues. The V and J ends lost 6 bases and 7 bases, in that order; junction bases with no gene match: 12. Germline V gene data show CDR1 as SQVTM and CDR2 as ANQGSEA. Here the CDR3 DNA reads TGCAGCGTGGAGGACAGGCCCGAGGGGGAGCAGTACTTC. Protein product: CSVEDRPEGEQYF.

The rearrangement uses TRBV7-9 and TRBJ2-6, with D maybe TRBD1 (6 bases). V lost 4 bases, J lost 4 bases, and 20 bases lay in between. The CDR3 contains 18 residues. Germline V lookup: CDR1 SEHNR, CDR2 FQNEAQ (reference sequence). This CDR3 reads CASSSPLGQSPGANVLTF. DNA of the CDR3: TGTGCCAGCAGCTCTCCATTAGGACAGAGCCCCGGGGCCAACGTCCTGACTTTC.

Ten or more counts support this clonotype. J is TRBJ2-5 and V is TRBV2; D is uncertain. Germline V lookup: CDR1 SNHLY, CDR2 FYNNEI. Trimming took 1 base from V and 0 from J, leaving 6 bases between them. This CDR3 has 14 residues. CDR3 sequence (DNA): TGTGCCAGCAGTGAAGGGCAGAACCAAGAGACCCAGTACTTC. This translates into CASSEGQNQETQYF. The variable domain in full, with the rest retrieved from reference TRBV2 and TRBJ2-5, is EPEVTQTPSHQVTQMGQEVILRCVPISNHLYFYWYRQILGQKVEFLVSFYNNEISEKSEIFDDQFSVERPDGSNFTLKIRSTKLEDSAMYFCASSEGQNQETQYFGPGTRLLVL.

The V gene is TRBV7-2, the J gene TRBJ2-1; either TRBD1 or TRBD2 may fit D (5 bases each). The V and J ends lost 4 bases and 9 bases respectively, with 13 bases between them. In germline, CDR1 is SGHTA, CDR2 FQGNSA. The CDR3 is 13 residues long. As DNA, the CDR3 is TGTGCCAGCAGCTCCGGGGCAGGTGGTGAGCAGTTCTTC. Translated: CASSSGAGGEQFF.